This TCR beta chain was profiled in a study of cytomegalovirus exposure and HLA in healthy donors. Study observations and caveats: Immune exposure information comprised only CMV serostatus. Researchers catalogued about 150 TCR beta chains as cytomegalovirus-associated. A later analysis showed TCR association rates differing by HLA locus, peaking at DRB1 and lowest at HLA-C.

The CDR3 consists of 14 residues. Looked up from germline, CDR1 is MNHNS and CDR2 is SASEGT. V lost 5 bases and J 5 bases, leaving 14 bases between the germline ends. The primer mix had 60 Vbeta and 13 Jbeta primers. Generated by immunoSEQ multiplex PCR, the TCRdb table keeps only in-frame clones and is missing some. The sample lists approximately 100,000 clones; about four fifths were seen once. Of note for this clone: Its specificity is unknown.

This rearrangement joins TRBV6-1 to TRBJ2-3; D may be TRBD2 (5 bases). Sequenced material: PBMCs. This sequence was found in a human donor in good health. Here the CDR3 reads CASSLGVRRDTQYF. The CDR3 DNA reads as TGTGCCAGCAGTCTGGGAGTGAGAAGAGATACGCAGTATTTT.